These 17 T cell receptor beta chains came from one sample sequenced in a study of shared clonotypes between healthy human individuals (dated by TCRdb to about 2020). Receptor amplification or capture employed the immunoSEQ multiplex PCR assay. TCRdb obtained this table from immuneACCESS and retained in-frame rearrangements with V and J assigned. These tables miss some clones; where compared with another copy, unresolved V genes account for less than half of the shortfall, and the remainder is unexplained. Within this sample are hundreds of thousands of clones, with more than 60% of them counted one time only. Under 11% of the sample goes to the ten largest clones. The sequenced sample consisted of memory CD4+ T cells sorted from blood. The cell subset or site label corresponds to: CD45RA-negative fraction. All receptors come from a man aged 30 to 45 in good health.

The chain links TRBV9 to TRBJ2-1; TRBD2 matches 9 bases. In germline, CDR1 is SGDLS, CDR2 YYNGEE. The junction had 2 bases not matched to a gene; V was cut back by 3 bases and J by 4 bases. CDR3 length equals 14 residues. The DNA of the CDR3 is TGTGCCAGCAGCGCGACTAGCGGATACAATGAGCAGTTCTTC. This gives the protein CASSATSGYNEQFF.

This rearrangement joins TRBV2 to TRBJ2-5; 8 bases line up with TRBD1. V dropped 5 bases and J dropped 2; count of bases not matched to a gene: 1. Per the germline V gene, CDR1 is SNHLY and CDR2 is FYNNEI. This CDR3 spans 13 amino acids. The CDR3 nucleotides are TGTGCCAGCAGTTGGGACAGGCAAGAGACCCAGTACTTC. Its protein is CASSWDRQETQYF. Full variable domain (rest looked up from reference TRBV2 and TRBJ2-5): EPEVTQTPSHQVTQMGQEVILRCVPISNHLYFYWYRQILGQKVEFLVSFYNNEISEKSEIFDDQFSVERPDGSNFTLKIRSTKLEDSAMYFCASSWDRQETQYFGPGTRLLVL.

Here the CDR3 reads CASSLDRVQETQYF. In nucleotides, the CDR3 is TGCGCCAGCAGTCTGGACAGAGTCCAAGAGACCCAGTACTTC. The chain employs TRBV5-1 and TRBJ2-5; a weak D match, TRBD1 (6 bases). This CDR3 has 14 amino acids. V lost 5 bases to trimming and J lost 1 base, with 12 bases between them. CDR1 and CDR2 from the germline V gene are SGHRS and YFSETQ.

The V call is TRBV5-1, the J call TRBJ2-2; perhaps TRBD2 as D (5 bases). The germline gives CDR1 SGHRS, CDR2 YFSETQ. The germline V and J ends were trimmed by 6 bases and 7 bases, with 13 bases remaining between them. CDR3 length: 13 amino acids. The CDR3 DNA reads TGCGCCAGCACTAACGGGGTAGGCGGGGAGCTGTTTTTT. Residues: CASTNGVGGELFF.

This clone was detected only a few times. The gene calls are TRBV18 and TRBJ1-1; 8 positions agree with TRBD1. The V gene's germline CDR1 is KGHSH and CDR2 LQKENI. The CDR3 length is 15 residues. J gave up 2 bases and V 4 bases, and 6 bases lay outside the gene matches. The CDR3 bases are TGTGCCAGCTCACGTTCTACAGGGGGAAACACTGAAGCTTTCTTT. It specifies CASSRSTGGNTEAFF.

CDR3 amino acids: CASSPSAEETQYF. The CDR3 DNA follows: TGTGCCAGCTCACCCTCGGCGGAAGAGACCCAGTACTTC. The chain combines TRBV18 with TRBJ2-5; no clear D. CDR1 is KGHSH and CDR2 is LQKENI in the germline V gene. Trimming shortened V by 3 bases and J by 3 bases, and 8 bases separated the two germline ends. This CDR3 region has 13 residues.

V and J are TRBV9 and TRBJ1-4, with unresolved D. Germline V lookup: CDR1 SGDLS, CDR2 YYNGEE. V lost 0 bases and J 6 bases, leaving 9 bases between the germline ends. The CDR3 sequence is 14 residues long. CDR3 nucleotide sequence: TGTGCCAGCAGCGTAGGGGTGGGCCATGAAAAACTGTTTTTT. It translates to CASSVGVGHEKLFF.

The rearrangement joins TRBV29-1 to TRBJ1-1; 7 nucleotides align to TRBD1. This CDR3 is 17 amino acids long. Germline loops: CDR1 SQVTM, CDR2 ANQGSEA. The J segment lost 0 bases and the V segment lost 2 bases, leaving 12 bases of the junction unmatched. CDR3 in amino acids: CSVESRRDSPMNTEAFF. Here the CDR3 DNA reads TGCAGCGTTGAAAGCCGGAGGGACAGTCCCATGAACACTGAAGCTTTCTTT.

This clone was seen only a few times. The sample contains more than one DNA sequence encoding this CDR3. The chain is built from TRBV5-1 and TRBJ2-7, with 8 positions matching TRBD2. The CDR3 covers 14 residues. Trimming at V came to 3 bases and at J to 3 bases, leaving 5 bases not matched to a gene. Germline V lookup: CDR1 SGHRS, CDR2 YFSETQ. The CDR3 nucleotides read TGCGCCAGCAGCTCCAGCGGGGGCGGCTACGAGCAGTACTTC. Encoded protein: CASSSSGGGYEQYF.

This clone showed up just a few times. CDR3 DNA: TGTGCCAGCAGGAGGAAAAGAAACACTGAAGCTTTCTTT. Protein product: CASRRKRNTEAFF. This chain links TRBV6-5 with TRBJ1-1; D is unclear. This CDR3 is built from 13 residues. The germline V gene encodes CDR1 MNHEY and CDR2 SVGAGI. V lost 6 bases, J lost 2 bases, and 10 bases lay in between.

The chain uses TRBV9 and TRBJ1-2; D gene ambiguous. Per the germline V gene, CDR1 is SGDLS and CDR2 is YYNGEE. The ends were cut back, 0 bases at V and 0 bases at J, with 9 bases in the middle. The CDR3 contains 15 residues. The CDR3 region is CASSVAATSNYGYTF. In DNA, the CDR3 is TGTGCCAGCAGCGTAGCAGCCACCTCTAACTATGGCTACACCTTC.

Points on this clone: Other DNA sequences in this specimen translate into the identical CDR3. This chain uses TRBV20-1 with TRBJ2-7; no definite D call. V lost 4 bases and J lost 7, with 8 bases in between. The germline gives CDR1 DFQATT, CDR2 SNEGSKA (reference sequence). The CDR3 extends over 10 amino acids. The CDR3, as DNA: TGCAGTGCTACTGACCGGGAGCAGTACTTC. Translated, it gives CSATDREQYF.

The gene calls are TRBV29-1 and TRBJ2-3, with 11 bases fitting TRBD2. V trimming: 5 bases; J trimming: 1 base; junction bases outside the gene matches: 5. The CDR3 is 15 residues long. Germline V lookup: CDR1 SQVTM, CDR2 ANQGSEA. The CDR3 here is CSVSTSGAGTDTQYF. CDR3 nucleotides: TGCAGCGTTTCGACTAGCGGGGCGGGCACAGATACGCAGTATTTT.

This clone is a singleton in its sample. The chain uses TRBV7-8 and TRBJ1-1; TRBD1 might be the D (5 bases). The CDR3 is made up of 13 amino acids. V was shortened by 4 bases and J by 0 bases, with 6 bases between the two germline ends. CDR1 is SGHVS and CDR2 is FQNEAQ in the germline V gene. CDR3 nucleotide sequence: TGTGCCAGCAGCTCACAGGTGAACACTGAAGCTTTCTTT. Amino acid sequence: CASSSQVNTEAFF.

The V and J genes are TRBV7-2 and TRBJ2-5; the D gene is possibly TRBD2 (6 bases). Trimming cost V 3 bases and J 7 bases, with 15 bases left between them. Germline assignment: CDR1 SGHTA and CDR2 FQGNSA. CDR3 length: 14 amino acids. CDR3 region: CASSFDGGPGTQYF. CDR3 sequence (DNA): TGTGCCAGCAGCTTTGACGGGGGTCCCGGGACCCAGTACTTC.

This chain uses TRBV15 with TRBJ2-1; the D call may be TRBD1 or TRBD2 (5 bases each). Germline CDR1 LNHNV, CDR2 YYDKDF (reference sequence). V lost 0 bases, J lost 6 bases, and 6 bases lay in between. The CDR3 covers 13 residues. Here the CDR3 DNA reads TGTGCCACCAGCAGAGAGAGGGGCAATGAGCAGTTCTTC. Translating gives CATSRERGNEQFF.

The J gene is TRBJ1-1, the V gene TRBV7-8, with D perhaps TRBD1 (6 bases). The CDR3 is made up of 13 amino acids. Germline values: CDR1 SGHVS, CDR2 FQNEAQ. With 5 bases removed from V and 4 bases from J, the gap between germline ends came to 11 bases. The DNA for the CDR3 is TGTGCCAGCAGCCGGACAGACTTCACTGAAGCTTTCTTT. This codes for CASSRTDFTEAFF.